Detailed here is one TCR beta chain. The antigen it recognizes is unknown. There are no base qualities to consult, and no much larger clone falls within one base. The sample originates from a study of T cell repertoires in cytomegalovirus infection (dated by TCRdb to the late 2010s). Regarding the complete study: The peptide stimulations were aimed at well-studied HLA-B-restricted epitopes as well as recently identified HLA-C-restricted CMV epitopes, whose presentation resists viral immunomodulation. Donor HLA type was relevant to the analysis, because carriage of CMV infection together with the matching HLA type was indicated by public TCR beta signatures.

Paper-wide results and their limitations: In the ex vivo response, HLA-C-restricted CMV-specific TCR beta clonotypes were dominant, and in two of eight donors the single most frequent clonotype came from this HLA-C-restricted group. In both this cohort and an independent cohort of 350 or so donors, the cumulative frequency of public TCR beta family members distinguished carriers of CMV infection plus the relevant HLA type.

The sample's treatment or condition label, in plain terms: in vitro stimulation with specific CMV peptide epitopes to enrich CMV-specific T cells. The reads were generated on an Illumina HiSeq 1500. In TCRdb, the public reads were trimmed at Q25 with fastp and aligned with MiXCR, with productive beta chains retained. Rows with one shared CDR3 protein collapse into an entry with the most common genes and DNA. The sample profile shows approximately 590,000 distinct CDR3 sequences; just under 40% of them were found once. Of the sample, more than 40% falls within the top ten clones. The sequence derives from a human donor in good health (CMV status not recorded). Some clones in this sample may be carry-over from other donors' samples. Sample: cultured PBMCs, taken from culture after CMV antigen stimulation.

The DNA reads TGTGCCAGCAGTGACAGAGGCTATGAAGCTTTCTTT. The resulting protein is CASSDRGYEAFF. The sequence joins TRBV2 to TRBJ1-1, with the D gene not confidently named. CDR3 length: 12 amino acids, cysteine to phenylalanine. The DNA shown is the 36-base CDR3, in frame from base 1. The V and J ends are trimmed by 3 bases and 7 bases, leaving 9 bases between them. CDR1 and CDR2 are drawn from the germline V gene: SNHLY, FYNNEI. The variable domain in full, with residues beyond the CDR3 obtained from the reference TRBV2 and TRBJ1-1 genes, is EPEVTQTPSHQVTQMGQEVILRCVPISNHLYFYWYRQILGQKVEFLVSFYNNEISEKSEIFDDQFSVERPDGSNFTLKIRSTKLEDSAMYFCASSDRGYEAFFGQGTRLTVV.